The clone carrying this TCR beta chain was seen a few times. Preparation of the TCRbeta library was carried out with unique molecular identifiers. TCRdb recomputed calls from the PCR reads with MiXCR, one row per CDR3 protein. The sample includes about 610,000 distinct CDR3 sequences, roughly a tenth of them seen just once. The data derive from a study of T-cell reconstitution after alpha-beta-depleted transplantation in children. The CDR3 runs 17 residues. J lost 4 bases, V lost 1 base, and 7 bases had no gene match. The receptor's source is a human donor who donated a stem cell graft to a child with acute myeloid leukemia. V and J are TRBV12-3 or TRBV12-4 and TRBJ2-5; 12 bases fit TRBD2. The sequencing used PBMCs from the stem cell graft donor, collected from the stem cell graft. The CDR3 region is CASSLGRTSGTVETQYF. CDR3 nucleotide sequence: TGTGCCAGCAGTTTAGGAAGGACTAGCGGGACTGTAGAGACCCAGTACTTC.